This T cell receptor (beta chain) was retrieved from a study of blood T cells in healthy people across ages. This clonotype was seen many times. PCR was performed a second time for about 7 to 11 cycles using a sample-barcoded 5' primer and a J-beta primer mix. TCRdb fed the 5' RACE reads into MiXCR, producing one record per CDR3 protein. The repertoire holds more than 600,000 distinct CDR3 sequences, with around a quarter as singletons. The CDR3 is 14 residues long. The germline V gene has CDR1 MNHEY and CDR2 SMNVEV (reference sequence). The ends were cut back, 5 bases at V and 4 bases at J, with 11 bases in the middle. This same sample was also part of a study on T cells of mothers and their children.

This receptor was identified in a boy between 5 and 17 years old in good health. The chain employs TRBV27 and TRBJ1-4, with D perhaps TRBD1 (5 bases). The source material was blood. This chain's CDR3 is CASSRGDLNEKLFF. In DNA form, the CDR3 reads TGTGCCAGCAGTCGAGGGGACCTTAATGAAAAACTGTTTTTT. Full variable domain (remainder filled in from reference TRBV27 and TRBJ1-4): EAQVTQNPRYLITVTGKKLTVTCSQNMNHEYMSWYRQDPGLGLRQIYYSMNVEVTDKGDVPEGYKVSRKEKRNFPLILESPSPNQTSLYFCASSRGDLNEKLFFGSGTQLSVL.